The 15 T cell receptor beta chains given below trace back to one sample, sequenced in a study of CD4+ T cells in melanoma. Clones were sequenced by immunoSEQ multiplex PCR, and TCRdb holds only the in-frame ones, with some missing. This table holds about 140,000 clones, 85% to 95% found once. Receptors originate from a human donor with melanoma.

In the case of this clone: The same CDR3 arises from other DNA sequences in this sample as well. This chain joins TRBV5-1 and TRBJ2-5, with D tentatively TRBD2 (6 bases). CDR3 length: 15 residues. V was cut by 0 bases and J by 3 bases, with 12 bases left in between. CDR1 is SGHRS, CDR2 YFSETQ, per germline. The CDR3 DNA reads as TGCGCCAGCAGCTTGGCCGGGACGGGGGAAGAGACCCAGTACTTC. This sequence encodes CASSLAGTGEETQYF.

The CDR3 sequence: CASSRDRGVYGYTF. CDR3 nucleotides: TGTGCCAGCAGCCGGGACAGGGGTGTCTATGGCTACACCTTC. V and J are TRBV5-4 and TRBJ1-2; 10 bases are shared with TRBD1. The germline gives CDR1 SGHNT, CDR2 YYREEE (reference sequence). The length of the CDR3 is 14 residues. V shed 4 bases, J shed 4 bases, and the junction held 4 bases outside the gene matches.

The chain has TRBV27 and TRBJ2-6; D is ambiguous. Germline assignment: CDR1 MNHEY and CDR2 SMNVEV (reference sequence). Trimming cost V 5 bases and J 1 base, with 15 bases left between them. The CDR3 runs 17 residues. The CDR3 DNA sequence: TGTGCCAGCAGTAGGGCCGACCGGTTTTCTGGGGCCAACGTCCTGACTTTC. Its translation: CASSRADRFSGANVLTF.

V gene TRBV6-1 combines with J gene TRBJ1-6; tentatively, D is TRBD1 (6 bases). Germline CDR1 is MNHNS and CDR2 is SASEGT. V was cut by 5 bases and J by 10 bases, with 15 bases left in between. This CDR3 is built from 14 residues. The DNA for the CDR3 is TGTGCCAGCAGTCGACAGGACCCGGCCTCACCCCTCCACTTT. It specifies CASSRQDPASPLHF.

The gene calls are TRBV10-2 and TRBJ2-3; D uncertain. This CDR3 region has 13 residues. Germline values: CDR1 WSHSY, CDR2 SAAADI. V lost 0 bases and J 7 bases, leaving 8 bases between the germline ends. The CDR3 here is CASSESRANTQYF. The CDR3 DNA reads TGCGCCAGCAGTGAGTCCCGTGCTAATACGCAGTATTTT.

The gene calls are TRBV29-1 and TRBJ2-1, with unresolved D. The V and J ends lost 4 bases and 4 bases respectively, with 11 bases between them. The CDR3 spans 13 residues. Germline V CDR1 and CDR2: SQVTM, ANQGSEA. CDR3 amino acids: CSVGRTEYNEQFF. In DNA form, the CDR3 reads TGCAGCGTTGGCAGGACCGAATACAATGAGCAGTTCTTC.

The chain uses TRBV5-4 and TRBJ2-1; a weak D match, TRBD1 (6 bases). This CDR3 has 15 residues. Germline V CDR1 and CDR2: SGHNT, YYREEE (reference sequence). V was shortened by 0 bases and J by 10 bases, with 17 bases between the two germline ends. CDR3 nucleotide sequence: TGTGCCAGCAGCTTGGGTGGTATAGGGGGACGGGAGCAGTTCTTC. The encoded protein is CASSLGGIGGREQFF.

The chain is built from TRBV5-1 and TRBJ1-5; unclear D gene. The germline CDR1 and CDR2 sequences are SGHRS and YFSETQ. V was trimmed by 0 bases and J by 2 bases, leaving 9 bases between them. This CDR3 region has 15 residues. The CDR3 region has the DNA TGCGCCAGCAGCTTGGACGCGGGCGGCAATCAGCCCCAGCATTTT. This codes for CASSLDAGGNQPQHF. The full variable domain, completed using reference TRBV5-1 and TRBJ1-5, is KAGVTQTPRYLIKTRGQQVTLSCSPISGHRSVSWYQQTPGQGLQFLFEYFSETQRNKGNFPGRFSGRQFSNSRSEMNVSTLELGDSALYLCASSLDAGGNQPQHFGDGTRLSIL.

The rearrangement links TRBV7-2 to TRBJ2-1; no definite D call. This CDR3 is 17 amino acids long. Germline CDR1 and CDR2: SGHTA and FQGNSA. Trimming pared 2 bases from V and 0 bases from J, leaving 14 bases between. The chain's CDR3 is CASSLLSMRSSYNEQFF. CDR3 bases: TGTGCCAGCAGCTTATTGAGTATGAGGAGCTCCTACAATGAGCAGTTCTTC.

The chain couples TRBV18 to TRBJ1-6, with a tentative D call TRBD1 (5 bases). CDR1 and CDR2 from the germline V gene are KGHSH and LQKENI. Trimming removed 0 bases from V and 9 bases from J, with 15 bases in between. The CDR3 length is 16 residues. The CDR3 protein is CASSPPGRGNGSPLHF. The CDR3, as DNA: TGTGCCAGCTCACCACCGGGTCGGGGGAATGGTTCACCCCTCCACTTT.

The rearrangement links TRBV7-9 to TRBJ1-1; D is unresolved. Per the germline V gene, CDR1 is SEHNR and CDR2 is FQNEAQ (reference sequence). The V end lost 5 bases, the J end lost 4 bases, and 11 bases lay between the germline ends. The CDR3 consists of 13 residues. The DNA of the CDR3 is TGTGCCAGCAGCCAAGGCGGTGGCACTGAAGCTTTCTTT. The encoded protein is CASSQGGGTEAFF. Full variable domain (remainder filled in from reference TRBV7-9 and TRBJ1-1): DTGVSQNPRHKITKRGQNVTFRCDPISEHNRLYWYRQTLGQGPEFLTYFQNEAQLEKSRLLSDRFSAERPKGSFSTLEIQRTEQGDSAMYLCASSQGGGTEAFFGQGTRLTVV.

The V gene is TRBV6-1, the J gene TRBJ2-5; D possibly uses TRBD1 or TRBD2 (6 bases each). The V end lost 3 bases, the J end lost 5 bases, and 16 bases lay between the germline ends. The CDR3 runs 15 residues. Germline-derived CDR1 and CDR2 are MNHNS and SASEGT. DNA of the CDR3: TGTGCCAGCAGTGATATTCGGGGGCGGAGGGAGACCCAGTACTTC. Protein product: CASSDIRGRRETQYF.

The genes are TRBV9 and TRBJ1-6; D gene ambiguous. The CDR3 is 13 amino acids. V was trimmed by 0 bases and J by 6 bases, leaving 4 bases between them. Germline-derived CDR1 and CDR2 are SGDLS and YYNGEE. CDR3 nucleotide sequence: TGTGCCAGCAGCGTAGATACTAATTCACCCCTCCACTTT. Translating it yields CASSVDTNSPLHF.

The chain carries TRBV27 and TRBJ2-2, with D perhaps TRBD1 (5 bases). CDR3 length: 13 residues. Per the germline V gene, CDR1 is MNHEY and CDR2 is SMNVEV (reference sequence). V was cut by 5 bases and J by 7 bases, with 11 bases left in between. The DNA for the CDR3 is TGTGCCAGCAGTAGTCAGGGCATCGGGGAGCTGTTTTTT. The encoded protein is CASSSQGIGELFF.

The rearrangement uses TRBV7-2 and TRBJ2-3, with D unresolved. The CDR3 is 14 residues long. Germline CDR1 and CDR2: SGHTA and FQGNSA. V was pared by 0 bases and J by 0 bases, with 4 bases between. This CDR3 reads CASSLARSTDTQYF. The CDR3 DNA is TGTGCCAGCAGCTTAGCGCGTAGCACAGATACGCAGTATTTT.